This is a list of T cell receptor beta chains from one sample in a study of regulatory T cells in long-lasting Graves disease. From the multiplex PCR reads, TCRdb called clonotypes with MiXCR, one entry per CDR3 protein. This sample has 350,000 to 500,000 distinct CDR3 sequences; approximately 15% occur once, and the top ten carry more than 15%. These data were likewise used in another study, on T cells in Graves' hyperthyroidism and ophthalmopathy.

The sample in question was peripheral blood mononuclear cells (PBMCs), obtained at new diagnosis, from a patient treated with antithyroid drugs. Receptor source: a woman in her fifties or sixties with Graves disease. Both conserved end residues are part of each CDR3. The order of the fields is clone size, V gene, D gene, J gene, CDR3 protein, CDR3 DNA. A D gene is named only where the DNA matches it firmly. Clone size is given for some rows only: seen once, a few or many times, or a class if the clone is expanded.

many	TRBV30	.	TRBJ2-1	CAWSELADGKQFF	TGTGCCTGGTCCGAGCTAGCAGATGGGAAGCAGTTCTTC
few	TRBV20-1	.	TRBJ2-2	CSARGSLNTGELFF	TGCAGTGCTAGGGGTAGCCTTAACACCGGGGAGCTGTTTTTT
.	TRBV28	.	TRBJ1-5	CASSLKGQPQHF	TGTGCCAGCAGTTTAAAGGGCCAGCCCCAGCATTTT
.	TRBV30	.	TRBJ2-5	CAWSAATGTSWETQYF	TGTGCCTGGAGTGCCGCGACCGGGACATCGTGGGAGACCCAGTACTTC
many	TRBV20-1	TRBD2	TRBJ2-1	CSRSSGVRNEQFF	TGCAGTCGTTCTAGCGGGGTACGCAATGAGCAGTTCTTC
many	TRBV5-4	TRBD2	TRBJ2-7	CASSLLAGSSYEQYF	TGTGCCAGCAGCTTACTAGCGGGAAGCTCCTACGAGCAGTACTTC
many	TRBV2	TRBD1	TRBJ2-7	CASQGTDSYEQYF	TGTGCCAGCCAGGGGACAGACAGCTACGAGCAGTACTTC
many	TRBV6-2/TRBV6-3	TRBD2	TRBJ2-7	CASSSLSTSGYEQYF	TGTGCCAGCAGTTCACTGAGCACTAGCGGGTACGAGCAGTACTTC
few	TRBV5-1	TRBD1	TRBJ2-2	CASSRPDRGLTGELFF	TGCGCCAGCAGCAGACCCGACAGGGGGCTCACCGGGGAGCTGTTTTTT
many	TRBV11-2	TRBD1	TRBJ1-2	CASSTGQAGRGYTF	TGTGCCAGCAGCACCGGACAGGCCGGGCGTGGCTACACCTTC
few	TRBV20-1	TRBD2	TRBJ2-3	CSARGGPPTDTQYF	TGCAGTGCTAGGGGAGGGCCACCGACAGATACGCAGTATTTT
.	TRBV3-1	TRBD1	TRBJ1-6	CASSQSDRAESYNSPLHF	TGTGCCAGCAGCCAATCCGACAGGGCGGAGTCCTATAATTCACCCCTCCACTTT
many	TRBV7-8	TRBD1	TRBJ2-1	CASSKTGGSEQFF	TGTGCCAGCAGCAAGACAGGGGGCAGTGAGCAGTTCTTC
few	TRBV12-3/TRBV12-4	.	TRBJ1-1	CASSLRRLNTEAFF	TGTGCCAGCAGTTTACGACGGTTAAACACTGAAGCTTTCTTT
.	TRBV6-2/TRBV6-3	.	TRBJ1-2	CVSSYSRAEGYTF	TGTGTCAGCAGTTACTCCAGGGCGGAGGGCTACACCTTC
.	TRBV4-1	TRBD2	TRBJ2-2	CASSQAPGLVTGELFF	TGCGCCAGCAGCCAAGCCCCGGGACTAGTAACCGGGGAGCTGTTTTTT
.	TRBV5-1	.	TRBJ1-5	CASSLLTANQPQHF	TGCGCCAGCAGCTTGTTGACAGCTAATCAGCCCCAGCATTTT
many	TRBV27	TRBD2	TRBJ2-1	CASSFSGSIDEQFF	TGTGCCAGCAGTTTCAGCGGGAGTATCGATGAGCAGTTCTTC
few	TRBV7-2	TRBD2	TRBJ2-1	CASSFRAGDGYEQFF	TGTGCCAGCAGCTTCCGGGCGGGAGACGGCTATGAGCAGTTCTTC
many	TRBV20-1	.	TRBJ1-1	CSASYRRANTEAFF	TGCAGTGCTAGCTATAGAAGGGCGAACACTGAAGCTTTCTTT
many	TRBV7-9	TRBD2	TRBJ2-7	CASSPLAGGPHEQYF	TGTGCCAGCAGCCCTCTAGCGGGAGGGCCCCACGAGCAGTACTTC
few	TRBV2	.	TRBJ2-7	CASSSRESYEQYF	TGTGCCAGCAGTTCACGGGAATCCTACGAGCAGTACTTC
.	TRBV7-8	.	TRBJ1-5	CASSSTRWAENQPQHF	TGTGCCAGCAGCTCGACGAGGTGGGCAGAGAATCAGCCCCAGCATTTT
many	TRBV10-3	.	TRBJ2-1	CAILTNNNEQFF	TGTGCCATCTTGACGAATAACAATGAGCAGTTCTTC
many	TRBV6-2/TRBV6-3	TRBD2	TRBJ2-1	CASSGGRGGYNEQFF	TGTGCCAGCAGTGGCGGGAGGGGTGGCTACAATGAGCAGTTCTTC
.	TRBV12-3/TRBV12-4	.	TRBJ1-5	CASSSRGGTQPQHF	TGTGCCAGCAGTTCCCGGGGAGGGACTCAGCCCCAGCATTTT
few	TRBV6-1	.	TRBJ2-7	CASSESLVPSEQYF	TGTGCCAGCAGCGAATCACTAGTTCCTAGCGAGCAGTACTTC
many	TRBV28	.	TRBJ1-4	CASSFLDGRDEKLFF	TGTGCCAGCAGTTTTCTGGACGGGAGGGATGAAAAACTGTTTTTT
many	TRBV30	.	TRBJ1-5	CAWSVDSYRQPQHF	TGTGCCTGGAGTGTAGACAGCTACAGGCAGCCCCAGCATTTT
few	TRBV18	TRBD2	TRBJ2-1	CASSPLRLAGYNEQFF	TGTGCCAGCTCACCACTACGGCTAGCGGGTTACAATGAGCAGTTCTTC
.	TRBV28	TRBD2	TRBJ2-3	CASSSRTRISDTQYF	TGTGCCAGCAGTTCAAGGACTAGAATTAGCGATACGCAGTATTTT
.	TRBV19	.	TRBJ2-2	CASMTLNTGELFF	TGTGCCAGTATGACCCTTAACACCGGGGAGCTGTTTTTT
.	TRBV10-3	.	TRBJ2-7	CAISEGVLVRSQPDEQYF	TGTGCCATCAGTGAGGGGGTTCTAGTTAGGTCCCAGCCCGACGAGCAGTACTTC
.	TRBV6-1	TRBD1	TRBJ1-2	CASSERGRNTNYGYTF	TGTGCCAGCAGTGAAAGGGGGCGGAATACTAACTATGGCTACACCTTC
.	TRBV18	TRBD1	TRBJ1-2	CATAGGTGGDYGYTF	TGTGCCACCGCTGGGGGGACAGGGGGCGACTATGGCTACACCTTC
few	TRBV7-3	.	TRBJ2-5	CASSLTARGGQETQYF	TGTGCCAGCAGCTTAACTGCTAGGGGAGGACAAGAGACCCAGTACTTC
.	TRBV10-3	.	TRBJ1-3	CAIREAGSSGNTIYF	TGTGCCATCAGAGAAGCCGGGTCCTCTGGAAACACCATATATTTT
few	TRBV27	TRBD2	TRBJ2-2	CASRPRASGFTGELFF	TGTGCCAGCAGACCGAGGGCTAGCGGATTCACCGGGGAGCTGTTTTTT
many	TRBV6-1	TRBD2	TRBJ2-3	CASSEAASGTDTQYF	TGTGCCAGCAGTGAAGCGGCTAGCGGAACAGATACGCAGTATTTT
many	TRBV6-5	.	TRBJ2-5	CASSYSSDFMRETQYF	TGTGCCAGCAGTTACTCCTCGGACTTCATGCGAGAGACCCAGTACTTC
few	TRBV6-2/TRBV6-3	TRBD1	TRBJ2-5	CASSYLRTGTETQYF	TGTGCCAGCAGTTACCTGAGGACAGGGACGGAGACCCAGTACTTC
.	TRBV19	TRBD2	TRBJ2-3	CASSITSGIADTQYF	TGTGCCAGTAGTATTACTAGCGGGATAGCAGATACGCAGTATTTT
many	TRBV12-3/TRBV12-4	TRBD2	TRBJ2-2	CASRRTSRDTGELFF	TGTGCCAGCAGACGGACTAGCAGAGACACTGGGGAGCTGTTTTTT
few	TRBV20-1	TRBD2	TRBJ2-7	CSARAPAGGPYEQYF	TGCAGTGCTAGAGCCCCAGCGGGAGGGCCCTACGAGCAGTACTTC
many	TRBV9	.	TRBJ1-4	CASSAGYGTSLGEKLFF	TGTGCCAGCAGCGCCGGCTACGGGACCTCCCTAGGTGAAAAACTGTTTTTT
.	TRBV30	.	TRBJ1-4	CAWNSGRGGGTNEKLFF	TGTGCCTGGAACTCGGGCAGGGGTGGAGGAACTAATGAAAAACTGTTTTTT
.	TRBV6-1	.	TRBJ2-1	CASHSRAQGGFDEQFF	TGTGCCAGCCACTCGCGGGCGCAGGGCGGATTCGATGAGCAGTTCTTC
many	TRBV18	.	TRBJ2-7	CASSPQERPGYEQYF	TGTGCCAGCTCACCACAGGAGCGGCCGGGGTACGAGCAGTACTTC